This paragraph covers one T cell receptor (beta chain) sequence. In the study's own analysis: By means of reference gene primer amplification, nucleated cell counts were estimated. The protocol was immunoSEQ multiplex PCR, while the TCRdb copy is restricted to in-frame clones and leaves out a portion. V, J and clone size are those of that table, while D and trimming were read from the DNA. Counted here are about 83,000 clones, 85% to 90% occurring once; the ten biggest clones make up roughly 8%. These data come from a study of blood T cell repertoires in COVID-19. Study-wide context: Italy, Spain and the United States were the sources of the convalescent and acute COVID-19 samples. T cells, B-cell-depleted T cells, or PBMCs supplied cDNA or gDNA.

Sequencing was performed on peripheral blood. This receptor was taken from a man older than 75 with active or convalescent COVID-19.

The CDR3 loop reads CASRATGLINEQYV. CDR3 sequence (DNA): TGTGCCAGCAGAGCTACAGGGTTAATAAACGAGCAGTACGTC. V and J are TRBV6-5 and TRBJ2-7; a weak D match, TRBD1 (6 bases). Germline CDR1 is MNHEY and CDR2 is SVGAGI. The CDR3 runs 14 residues. Between the trimmed V and J ends, which lost 6 bases and 5 bases, there was a span of 17 bases.